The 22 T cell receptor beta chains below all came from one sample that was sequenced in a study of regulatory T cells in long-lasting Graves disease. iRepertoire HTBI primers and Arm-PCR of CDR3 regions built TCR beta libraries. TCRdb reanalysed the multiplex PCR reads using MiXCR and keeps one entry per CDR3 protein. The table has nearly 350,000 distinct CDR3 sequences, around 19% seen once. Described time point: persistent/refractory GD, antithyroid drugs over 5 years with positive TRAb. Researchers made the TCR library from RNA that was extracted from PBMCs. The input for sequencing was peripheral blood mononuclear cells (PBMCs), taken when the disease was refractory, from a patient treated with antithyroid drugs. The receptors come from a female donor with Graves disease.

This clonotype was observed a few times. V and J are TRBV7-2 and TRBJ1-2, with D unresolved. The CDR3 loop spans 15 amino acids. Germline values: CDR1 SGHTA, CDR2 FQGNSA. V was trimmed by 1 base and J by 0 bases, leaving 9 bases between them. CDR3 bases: TGTGCCAGCAGCTTAGAATACAAAACTAACTATGGCTACACCTTC. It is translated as CASSLEYKTNYGYTF.

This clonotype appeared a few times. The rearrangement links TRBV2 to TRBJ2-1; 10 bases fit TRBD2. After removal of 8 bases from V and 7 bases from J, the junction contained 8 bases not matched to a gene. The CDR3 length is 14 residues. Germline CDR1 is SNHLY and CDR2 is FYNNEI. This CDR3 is CASRRVSGRNEQFF. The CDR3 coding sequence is TGTGCCAGCCGGAGGGTTAGCGGGAGGAATGAGCAGTTCTTC.

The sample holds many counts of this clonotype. As DNA, the CDR3 is TGTGCCAGCCACCCCAGGGGGGCCGCTAACTATGGCTACACCTTC. It yields the protein CASHPRGAANYGYTF. V is TRBV2 and J is TRBJ1-2; 7 positions agree with TRBD1. Trimming took 8 bases from V and 0 from J; bases not matched to a gene: 9. The CDR3 is 15 amino acids. CDR1 is SNHLY, CDR2 FYNNEI, per germline.

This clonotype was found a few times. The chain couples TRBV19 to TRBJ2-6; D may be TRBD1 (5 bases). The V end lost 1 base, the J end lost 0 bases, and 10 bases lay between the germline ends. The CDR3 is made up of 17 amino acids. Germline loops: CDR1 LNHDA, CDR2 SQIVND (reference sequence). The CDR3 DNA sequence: TGTGCCAGTAGTATAGCAGGGTTAAACTCTGGGGCCAACGTCCTGACTTTC. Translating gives CASSIAGLNSGANVLTF.

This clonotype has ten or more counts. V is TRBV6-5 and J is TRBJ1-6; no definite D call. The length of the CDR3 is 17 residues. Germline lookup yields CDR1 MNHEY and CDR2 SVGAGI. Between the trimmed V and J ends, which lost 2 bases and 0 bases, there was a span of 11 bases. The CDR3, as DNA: TGTGCCAGCAGTTACGTCGGCGGGAGCTCCTATAATTCACCCCTCCACTTT. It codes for CASSYVGGSSYNSPLHF.

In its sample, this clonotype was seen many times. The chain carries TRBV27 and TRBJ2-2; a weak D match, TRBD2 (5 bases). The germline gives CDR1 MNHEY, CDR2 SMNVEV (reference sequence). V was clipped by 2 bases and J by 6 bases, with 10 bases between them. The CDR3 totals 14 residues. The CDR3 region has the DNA TGTGCCAGCAGTTTAATTGCGGGTTCCGGGGAGCTGTTTTTT. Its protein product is CASSLIAGSGELFF.

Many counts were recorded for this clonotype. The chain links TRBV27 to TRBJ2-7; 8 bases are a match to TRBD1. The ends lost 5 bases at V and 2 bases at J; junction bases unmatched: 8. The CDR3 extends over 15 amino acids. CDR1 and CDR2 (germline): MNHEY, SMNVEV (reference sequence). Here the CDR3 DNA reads TGTGCCAGCAGTGCCCTTCCGGGACAGGCCTACGAGCAGTACTTC. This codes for CASSALPGQAYEQYF.

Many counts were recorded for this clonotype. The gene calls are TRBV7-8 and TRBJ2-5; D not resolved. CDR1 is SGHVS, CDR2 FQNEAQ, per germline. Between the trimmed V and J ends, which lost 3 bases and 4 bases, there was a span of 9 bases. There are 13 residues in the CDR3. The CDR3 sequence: CASSLTLGETQYF. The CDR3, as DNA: TGTGCCAGCAGCTTGACATTAGGAGAGACCCAGTACTTC.

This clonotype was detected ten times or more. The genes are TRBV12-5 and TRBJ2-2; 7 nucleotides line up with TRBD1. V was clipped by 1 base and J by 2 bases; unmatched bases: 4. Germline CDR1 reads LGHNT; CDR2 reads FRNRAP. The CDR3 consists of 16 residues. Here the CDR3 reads CASGLGWTGNTGELFF. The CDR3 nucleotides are TGTGCTAGTGGTTTGGGCTGGACAGGAAACACCGGGGAGCTGTTTTTT.

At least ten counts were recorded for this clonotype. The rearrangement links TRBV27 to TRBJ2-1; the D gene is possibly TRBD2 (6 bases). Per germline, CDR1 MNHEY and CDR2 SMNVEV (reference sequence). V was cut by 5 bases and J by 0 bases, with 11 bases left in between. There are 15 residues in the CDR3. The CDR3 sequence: CASSHLEGSYNEQFF. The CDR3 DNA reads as TGTGCCAGCAGTCACCTGGAGGGCTCCTACAATGAGCAGTTCTTC.

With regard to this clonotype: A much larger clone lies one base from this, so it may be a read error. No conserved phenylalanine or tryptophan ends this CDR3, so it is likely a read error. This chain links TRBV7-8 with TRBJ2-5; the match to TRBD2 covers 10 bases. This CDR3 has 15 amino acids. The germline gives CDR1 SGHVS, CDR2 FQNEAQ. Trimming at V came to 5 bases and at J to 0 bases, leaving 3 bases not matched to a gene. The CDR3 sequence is CASSASGGHQETQYS. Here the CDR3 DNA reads TGTGCCAGCAGCGCTAGCGGGGGCCACCAAGAGACCCAGTACTCC.

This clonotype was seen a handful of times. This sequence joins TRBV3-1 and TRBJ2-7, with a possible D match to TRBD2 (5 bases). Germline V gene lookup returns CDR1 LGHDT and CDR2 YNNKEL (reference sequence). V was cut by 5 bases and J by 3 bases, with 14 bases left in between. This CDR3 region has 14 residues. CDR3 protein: CASSFLARDYEQYF. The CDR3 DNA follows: TGTGCCAGCAGCTTCCTGGCACGGGACTACGAGCAGTACTTC.

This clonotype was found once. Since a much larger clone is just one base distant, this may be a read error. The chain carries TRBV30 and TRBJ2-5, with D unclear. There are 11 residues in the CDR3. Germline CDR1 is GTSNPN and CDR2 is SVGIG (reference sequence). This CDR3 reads CVWSVRETQYF. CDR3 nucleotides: TGTGTCTGGAGTGTGCGGGAGACCCAGTACTTC.

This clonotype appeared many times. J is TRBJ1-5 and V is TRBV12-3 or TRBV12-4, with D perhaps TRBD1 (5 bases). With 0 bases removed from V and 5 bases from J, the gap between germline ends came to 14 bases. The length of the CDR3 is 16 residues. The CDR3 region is CASSLAFSMGDQPQHF. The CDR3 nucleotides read TGTGCCAGCAGTTTAGCCTTTTCCATGGGGGATCAGCCCCAGCATTTT.

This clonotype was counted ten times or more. CDR3 nucleotides: TGTGCCATCAGTGCAGGGGACAGGGCCAATCAGCCCCAGCATTTT. This sequence encodes CAISAGDRANQPQHF. This chain connects TRBV10-3 to TRBJ1-5; 9 positions match TRBD1. Trimming cost V 4 bases and J 3 bases; bases outside gene matches: 4. This CDR3 contains 15 residues. The germline V gene has CDR1 ENHRY and CDR2 SYGVKD.

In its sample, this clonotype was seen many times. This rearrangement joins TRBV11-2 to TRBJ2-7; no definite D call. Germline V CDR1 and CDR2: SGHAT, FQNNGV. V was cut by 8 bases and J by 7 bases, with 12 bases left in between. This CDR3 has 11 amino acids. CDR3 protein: CASSFLGEQYF. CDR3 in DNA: TGTGCCAGCTCCTTCCTGGGAGAGCAGTACTTC. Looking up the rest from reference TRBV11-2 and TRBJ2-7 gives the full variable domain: EAGVAQSPRYKIIEKRQSVAFWCNPISGHATLYWYQQILGQGPKLLIQFQNNGVVDDSQLPKDRFSAERLKGVDSTLKIQPAKLEDSAVYLCASSFLGEQYFGPGTRLTVT.

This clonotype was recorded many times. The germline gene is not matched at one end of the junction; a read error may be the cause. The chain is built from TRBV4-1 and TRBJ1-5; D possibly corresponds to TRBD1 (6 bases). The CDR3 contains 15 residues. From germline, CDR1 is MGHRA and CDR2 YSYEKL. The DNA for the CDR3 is TGTGCCAGCAGCCAGCCAGGGGATAGCAATCAGCCCCAGCATTTT. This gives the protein CASSQPGDSNQPQHF.

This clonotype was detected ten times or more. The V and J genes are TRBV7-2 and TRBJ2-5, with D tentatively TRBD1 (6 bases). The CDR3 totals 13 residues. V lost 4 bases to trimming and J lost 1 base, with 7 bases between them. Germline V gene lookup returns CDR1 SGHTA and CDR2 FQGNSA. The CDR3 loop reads CASSWTAQETQYF. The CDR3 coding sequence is TGTGCCAGCAGCTGGACAGCCCAAGAGACCCAGTACTTC. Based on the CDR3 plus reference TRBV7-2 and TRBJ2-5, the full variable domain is GAGVSQSPSNKVTEKGKDVELRCDPISGHTALYWYRQSLGQGLEFLIYFQGNSAPDKSGLPSDRFSAERTGGSVSTLTIQRTQQEDSAVYLCASSWTAQETQYFGPGTRLLVL.

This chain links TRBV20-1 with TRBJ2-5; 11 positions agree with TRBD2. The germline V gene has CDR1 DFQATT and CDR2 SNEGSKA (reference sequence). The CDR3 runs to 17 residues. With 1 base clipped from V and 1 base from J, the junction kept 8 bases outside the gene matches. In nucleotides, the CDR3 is TGCAGTGCTAGAGGACTAGCGGGGAGCTGGGCCCAAGAGACCCAGTACTTC. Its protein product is CSARGLAGSWAQETQYF.

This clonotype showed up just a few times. The CDR3 DNA is TGCAGCGTTGAGGGGCCAGGGCGATCCGGGGAGCTGTTTTTT. Protein product: CSVEGPGRSGELFF. The rearrangement uses TRBV29-1 and TRBJ2-2, with D tentatively TRBD1 (5 bases). Trimming took 3 bases from V and 6 from J, leaving 14 bases between them. The length of the CDR3 is 14 residues. Germline V gives CDR1 SQVTM, CDR2 ANQGSEA.

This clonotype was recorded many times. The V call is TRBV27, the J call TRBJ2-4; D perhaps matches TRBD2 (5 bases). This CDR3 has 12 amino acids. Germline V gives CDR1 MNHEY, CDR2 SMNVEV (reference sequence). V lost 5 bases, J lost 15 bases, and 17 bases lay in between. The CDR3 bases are TGTGCCAGCAGTCGTAACAGCGGAGAATTGTACTTC. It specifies CASSRNSGELYF.

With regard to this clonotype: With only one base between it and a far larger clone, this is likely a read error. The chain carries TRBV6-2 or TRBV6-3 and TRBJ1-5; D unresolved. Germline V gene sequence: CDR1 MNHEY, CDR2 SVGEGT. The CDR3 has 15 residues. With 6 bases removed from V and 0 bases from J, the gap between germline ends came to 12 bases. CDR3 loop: CASSKEQTSNQPQHF. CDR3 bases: TGTGCCAGCAGCAAGGAACAGACTAGCAATCAGCCCCAGCATTTT.